This TCR beta chain emerged from a study of a mutant IDH1 vaccine in newly diagnosed glioma. In the case of this clone: The antigen remains undetermined.

Assay used: immunoSEQ multiplex PCR; TCRdb lists only in-frame clones, some missing. The table has around 50,000 clones, about 90% seen once; the top ten hold approximately 4.3%. Time point of the sample: week 5, during vaccination. Each dose delivered 300 ug of mutant IDH1 20-mer peptide subcutaneously with imiquimod. This receptor was identified in a woman aged 40-49 years with glioma. Sequencing used PBMCs, obtained from a glioma patient whose treatment included an IDH1 peptide vaccine.

The CDR3 spells CASRLRDTEAFF. The CDR3 DNA reads TGTGCCAGCAGGTTACGCGACACTGAAGCTTTCTTT. The chain has TRBV6-5 and TRBJ1-1; D gene ambiguous. The germline CDR1 and CDR2 sequences are MNHEY and SVGAGI. Trimming took 6 bases from V and 3 from J, leaving 8 bases between them. The length of the CDR3 is 12 residues.